The T cell receptor beta chain under discussion was sequenced for a study of blood T cell repertoires in COVID-19. Study information: Sites in the United States, Italy and Spain provided acute and convalescent COVID-19 samples. Nucleic acid was either cDNA or gDNA, and it came from T cells, B-cell-depleted T cells, or PBMCs.

Per the study methods: Amplification of reference gene primers provided the estimated nucleated cell counts. The assay was immunoSEQ multiplex PCR, and TCRdb's table has in-frame clones only and misses some. From that table come the V and J calls and clone size; the DNA was used to work out D and trimming. The sample has about 28,000 clones; more than 75% are singletons. The sequenced sample consisted of peripheral blood. The clonotype comes from a human donor in a cohort sampled during active COVID-19.

CDR3 in DNA: TGTGCCAGCAGCCAAAGCGGGGGGGCCCAAGATACGCAGTATTTT. This codes for CASSQSGGAQDTQYF. The gene calls are TRBV7-3 and TRBJ2-3, with 10 bases identical to TRBD2. V lost 5 bases, J lost 5 bases, and 7 bases stayed unmatched. The CDR3 totals 15 residues. Germline V CDR1 and CDR2: SGHTA, FQGTGA.